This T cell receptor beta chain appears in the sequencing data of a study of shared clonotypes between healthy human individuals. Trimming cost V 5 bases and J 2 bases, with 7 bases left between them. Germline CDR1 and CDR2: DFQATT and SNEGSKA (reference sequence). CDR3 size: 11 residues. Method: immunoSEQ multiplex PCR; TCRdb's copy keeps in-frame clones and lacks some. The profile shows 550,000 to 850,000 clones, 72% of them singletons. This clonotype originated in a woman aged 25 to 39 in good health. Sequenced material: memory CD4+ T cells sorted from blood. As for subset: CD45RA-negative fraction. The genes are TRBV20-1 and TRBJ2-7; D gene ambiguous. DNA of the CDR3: TGCAGTGCTGGTCGGGCCTACGAGCAGTACTTC. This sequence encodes CSAGRAYEQYF.